This T cell receptor (beta chain) was captured in a study of chronic HIV infection and antiretroviral therapy (dated by TCRdb to the mid-2010s). Library preparation employed 5' RACE. Sequenced on an Illumina MiSeq. TCRdb trimmed the raw reads at Q25, called clones with MiXCR and kept productive beta chains. Each CDR3 protein gets just one entry, which takes the most common genes and DNA from the rows behind it. The table for this sample lists around 30,000 distinct CDR3 sequences; under 9.5% of them were counted only once. The ten largest clones take up under 3% of the sample. This clonotype is medium-sized (0.01 to 0.1%). Its antigen is unknown. No base quality values were provided; no much bigger clone lies one nucleotide off. From a lookup of the germline V gene, CDR1 and CDR2 are ENHRY and SYGVKD. CDR3 length: 19 amino acids, cysteine to phenylalanine. Only the CDR3 portion is preserved as DNA: 57 bases, with reading frame beginning at the first base. The junction shows trimming of 3 bases on V and 0 bases on J, plus 24 bases between the germline ends.

In this chain, TRBV10-3 is recombined with TRBJ2-7; the D region possibly corresponds to TRBD2 (6 bases align). This TCR was sampled from an adult who had HIV and had not received antiretroviral therapy, or was an uninfected healthy control (not recorded which). The material sequenced was peripheral blood. The CDR3 protein: CAISDPHGAGPQSSYEQYF. The bases read TGTGCCATCAGTGACCCCCACGGAGCGGGTCCCCAAAGCTCCTACGAGCAGTACTTC.